This T cell receptor beta chain was identified during a study of cytomegalovirus exposure and HLA in healthy donors. On the study more broadly: Early released data comprised about 90 million unique TCRs from HLA-typed donors.

The CDR3 loop spans 14 amino acids. Vbeta (60) and Jbeta (13) primers were used in the PCR. This table comes from immunoSEQ multiplex PCR, and its TCRdb copy is limited to in-frame clones, with some not included. Here the sample spans 150,000 to 200,000 clones, roughly 78% being singletons. General study results and limits: Analyzed later, association rates of TCRs varied across HLA loci, with DRB1 most and HLA-C fewest. A later analysis associated roughly 15,000 TCR beta sequences with HLA alleles at a 0.05 false discovery rate.

It was healthy bone marrow donors who served as donors. Turning to this clone: Its antigen is undetermined. The sample holds other DNA sequences that translate to the same CDR3.

This TCR was sampled from a middle-aged man in good health and CMV-seropositive. What was sequenced was PBMCs. The rearrangement joins TRBV21-1 to TRBJ1-2. TRBV21-1 is described as a pseudogene. Here the CDR3 reads CASSLPSGSYGYTF. CDR3 DNA: TGTGCCAGCAGCCTACCTTCCGGTTCCTATGGCTACACCTTC.